Listed here are 13 T cell receptor beta chains from one sample, sequenced in a study of blood T cell repertoires in COVID-19. The protocol was immunoSEQ multiplex PCR, while the TCRdb copy is restricted to in-frame clones and leaves out a portion. The sample comprises about 360,000 clones, approximately 87% of which are singletons, and roughly 1.9% rests with the top ten. The sample comprised PBMCs or T cells enriched from blood (not recorded which). All receptors come from a man between 40 and 49 years old in a cohort exposed to, infected with or recovered from COVID-19 (not recorded which).

V and J are TRBV19 and TRBJ2-7; 9 bases are shared with TRBD2. Per the germline V gene, CDR1 is LNHDA and CDR2 is SQIVND (reference sequence). The CDR3 extends over 15 amino acids. V lost 6 bases, J lost 3 bases, and 9 bases stayed unmatched. The CDR3 coding sequence is TGTGCCAGTAGGGAGACTAGCGGAACTAACTACGAGCAGTACTTC. Its protein is CASRETSGTNYEQYF.

This clone has only a few counts. The chain uses TRBV29-1 and TRBJ2-1; TRBD1 aligns across 7 bases. The J segment lost 9 bases and the V segment lost 8 bases, leaving 13 bases of the junction unmatched. This CDR3 spans 13 amino acids. Germline CDR1 is SQVTM and CDR2 is ANQGSEA. Here the CDR3 DNA reads TGCAGCACCAAGACAGGGACGCTCGCTGAGCAGTTCTTC. As protein: CSTKTGTLAEQFF.

CDR3 in amino acids: CASTSLTGGQETQYF. DNA for the CDR3: TGTGCCAGCACCTCCTTAACGGGAGGCCAAGAGACCCAGTACTTC. This chain links TRBV2 with TRBJ2-5, with 7 bases matching TRBD2. Germline-derived CDR1 and CDR2 are SNHLY and FYNNEI. Trimming cost V 7 bases and J 1 base; bases outside gene matches: 9. The CDR3 has 15 residues. Using reference TRBV2 and TRBJ2-5 for the parts outside the CDR3, the full variable domain is EPEVTQTPSHQVTQMGQEVILRCVPISNHLYFYWYRQILGQKVEFLVSFYNNEISEKSEIFDDQFSVERPDGSNFTLKIRSTKLEDSAMYFCASTSLTGGQETQYFGPGTRLLVL.

This chain links TRBV5-4 with TRBJ2-3; D is perhaps TRBD2 (6 bases). Trimming pared 5 bases from V and 3 bases from J, leaving 19 bases between. This CDR3 contains 16 residues. The germline gives CDR1 SGHNT, CDR2 YYREEE (reference sequence). The CDR3 reads CASSRGSQGYTDTQYF. CDR3 in DNA: TGTGCCAGCAGTCGGGGGTCGCAGGGTTATACAGATACGCAGTATTTT.

The rearrangement joins TRBV19 to TRBJ2-1; 12 nucleotides align to TRBD2. V was clipped by 9 bases and J by 3 bases; unmatched bases: 3. Looked up from germline, CDR1 is LNHDA and CDR2 is SQIVND (reference sequence). The length of the CDR3 is 14 residues. CDR3 residues: CASRTSGIYNEQFF. For the CDR3, the DNA is TGTGCCAGCAGGACTAGCGGGATCTACAATGAGCAGTTCTTC.

The rearrangement links TRBV2 to TRBJ2-1, with D possibly matching TRBD2 (6 bases). There are 15 residues in the CDR3. Germline-derived CDR1 and CDR2 are SNHLY and FYNNEI. V was shortened by 0 bases and J by 1 base, with 7 bases between the two germline ends. CDR3 residues: CASSEAGGSYNEQFF. DNA of the CDR3: TGTGCCAGCAGTGAAGCGGGAGGTTCCTACAATGAGCAGTTCTTC.

This chain joins TRBV7-9 and TRBJ2-3; 10 nucleotides line up with TRBD2. V lost 2 bases and J lost 11; bases outside the gene matches: 4. The germline V gene has CDR1 SEHNR and CDR2 FQNEAQ (reference sequence). CDR3 size: 13 residues. CDR3 residues: CASSLSLAGRQYF. CDR3 sequence (DNA): TGTGCCAGCAGCTTATCACTAGCGGGACGGCAGTATTTT. Looking up the rest from reference TRBV7-9 and TRBJ2-3 gives the full variable domain: DTGVSQNPRHKITKRGQNVTFRCDPISEHNRLYWYRQTLGQGPEFLTYFQNEAQLEKSRLLSDRFSAERPKGSFSTLEIQRTEQGDSAMYLCASSLSLAGRQYFGPGTRLTVL.

This chain joins TRBV19 and TRBJ2-2, with D possibly being TRBD2 (5 bases). The V and J ends lost 7 bases and 0 bases respectively, with 9 bases between them. From germline, CDR1 is LNHDA and CDR2 SQIVND (reference sequence). The CDR3 is made up of 14 amino acids. The CDR3 nucleotides are TGTGCCAGTACAAAGCGGACGAACACCGGGGAGCTGTTTTTT. Translation: CASTKRTNTGELFF.

The chain recombines TRBV19 with TRBJ1-4; 7 bases are shared with TRBD1. CDR3 size: 14 residues. Unmatched junction bases numbered 8, after V lost 6 bases and J lost 7 bases. Germline-derived CDR1 and CDR2 are LNHDA and SQIVND (reference sequence). The CDR3 nucleotides are TGTGCCAGTAGGCCTGGAGGGGGCACTGAAAAACTGTTTTTT. As protein: CASRPGGGTEKLFF. Supplemented by reference TRBV19 and TRBJ1-4, the full variable domain reads DGGITQSPKYLFRKEGQNVTLSCEQNLNHDAMYWYRQDPGQGLRLIYYSQIVNDFQKGDIAEGYSVSREKKESFPLTVTSAQKNPTAFYLCASRPGGGTEKLFFGSGTQLSVL.

The genes are TRBV7-7 and TRBJ2-1, with TRBD1 matching over 9 bases. This CDR3 region has 14 residues. Germline lookup yields CDR1 SSHAT and CDR2 FNYEAQ (reference sequence). J was trimmed by 4 bases and V by 5 bases; bases with no gene match: 3. The CDR3 nucleotides are TGTGCCAGCAGCGCGGGACAGGGATACAATGAGCAGTTCTTC. Translated: CASSAGQGYNEQFF.

The rearrangement joins TRBV19 to TRBJ1-6; TRBD1 matches at 7 bases. The CDR3 covers 15 residues. The germline CDR1 and CDR2 sequences are LNHDA and SQIVND (reference sequence). The V gene end was trimmed by 5 bases and the J gene end by 6 bases; junction bases not matched to a gene: 7. CDR3 sequence: CASSSEQGTNSPLHF. In nucleotides, the CDR3 is TGTGCCAGTAGTTCAGAACAGGGGACTAATTCACCCCTCCACTTT.

The genes are TRBV9 and TRBJ1-2, with 7 nucleotides matching TRBD1. Germline V gene sequence: CDR1 SGDLS, CDR2 YYNGEE. The trim removed 2 bases at V and 4 bases at J, leaving 11 bases unmatched. The CDR3 is made up of 16 amino acids. CDR3 region: CASSVTQGLNSYGYTF. The CDR3 DNA sequence: TGTGCCAGCAGCGTGACACAGGGGTTAAATTCCTATGGCTACACCTTC.

The V and J genes are TRBV5-4 and TRBJ1-4, with 9 bases matching TRBD1. Germline CDR1 reads SGHNT; CDR2 reads YYREEE (reference sequence). This CDR3 comprises 14 residues. Losses at the gene ends were 3 bases for V and 7 bases for J; bases not matched to a gene: 4. The CDR3 nucleotides read TGTGCCAGCAGCTCGACAGGGGGGTCTGAAAAACTGTTTTTT. This gives the protein CASSSTGGSEKLFF.